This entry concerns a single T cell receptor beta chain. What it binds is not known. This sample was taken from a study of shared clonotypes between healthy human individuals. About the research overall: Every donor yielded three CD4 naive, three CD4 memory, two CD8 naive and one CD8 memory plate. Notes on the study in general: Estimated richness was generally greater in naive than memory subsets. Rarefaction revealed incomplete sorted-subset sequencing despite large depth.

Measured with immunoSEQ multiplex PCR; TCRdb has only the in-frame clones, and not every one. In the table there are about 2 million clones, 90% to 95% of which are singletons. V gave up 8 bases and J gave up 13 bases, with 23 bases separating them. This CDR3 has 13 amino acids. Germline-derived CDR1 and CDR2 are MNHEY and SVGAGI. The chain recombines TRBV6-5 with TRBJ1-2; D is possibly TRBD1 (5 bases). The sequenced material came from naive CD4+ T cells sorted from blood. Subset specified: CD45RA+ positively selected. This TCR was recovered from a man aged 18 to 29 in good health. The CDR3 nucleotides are TGTGCCAGCTCCGGGACTGAGACTATGAAGGGCACCTTC. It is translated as CASSGTETMKGTF.